The 2 T cell receptor beta chains reported below all come from one sample, sequenced in a study of T cell repertoires and Cas9 in healthy adults. Clones were sequenced by immunoSEQ multiplex PCR, and TCRdb holds only the in-frame ones, with some missing. The sample shows 20,000 to 25,000 clones, more than 75% of them seen only once. The sequenced material came from CD4+ effector T cells (CD127+, CD25-, CD137-, CD154-) from PBMCs; culture status not recorded. These receptors were taken from a human donor in good health.

The V call is TRBV5-8, the J call TRBJ2-5, with D perhaps assigned TRBD1 or TRBD2 (6 bases each). Trimming took off 0 bases at V and 1 base at J, with 13 bases between the two ends. In germline, CDR1 is SGHTS, CDR2 YDEGEE. CDR3 length equals 16 residues. CDR3 coding DNA: TGTGCCAGCAGCTTGGTGTGGGGGGCAGGCCAAGAGACCCAGTACTTC. Its translation is CASSLVWGAGQETQYF.

The table lists this clone with a few counts. V is TRBV2 and J is TRBJ2-7; 11 nucleotides match TRBD1. There are 13 residues in the CDR3. J lost 4 bases, V lost 7 bases, and 3 bases had no gene match. The germline V gene has CDR1 SNHLY and CDR2 FYNNEI. DNA of the CDR3: TGTGCCAGCACTGGGACAGGGGGTTACGAGCAGTACTTC. Its protein is CASTGTGGYEQYF.